A single sample is the source of the 9 T cell receptor beta chains below, sequenced in a study of blood T cell repertoires in COVID-19. Measured with immunoSEQ multiplex PCR; TCRdb has only the in-frame clones, and not every one. The sample includes more than 150,000 clones, around 80% seen only once; the top ten take about 7%. Sequenced sample: peripheral blood. The receptors shown here come from a human donor in a cohort sampled during active COVID-19.

This chain joins TRBV6-5 and TRBJ1-5, with TRBD1 identical over 7 bases. The CDR3 totals 15 residues. Germline trimming cut 5 bases from V and 1 base from J; bases unmatched to any gene: 5. In germline, CDR1 is MNHEY, CDR2 SVGAGI. The CDR3 sequence is CASSPRQGSNQPQHF. In DNA, the CDR3 is TGTGCCAGCAGTCCACGACAGGGAAGCAATCAGCCCCAGCATTTT.

This sequence joins TRBV5-6 and TRBJ1-4; the D is unclear. Trimming removed 0 bases from V and 1 base from J, with 7 bases in between. Germline values: CDR1 SGHDT, CDR2 YYEEEE. The CDR3 spans 15 residues. The CDR3, as DNA: TGTGCCAGCAGCTTGGCCGGGGTAACTAATGAAAAACTGTTTTTT. Amino acid sequence: CASSLAGVTNEKLFF.

The gene calls are TRBV2 and TRBJ1-6, with 7 nucleotides matching TRBD1. With V trimmed by 4 bases and J by 6 bases, 6 bases remained unmatched. The germline V gene encodes CDR1 SNHLY and CDR2 FYNNEI. The CDR3 length is 15 residues. The CDR3 coding sequence is TGTGCCAGCAGTGCTACGACAGGGACTAATTCACCCCTCCACTTT. Amino acid sequence: CASSATTGTNSPLHF.

The V call is TRBV7-3, the J call TRBJ2-7; 10 bases line up with TRBD1. The V gene's germline CDR1 is SGHTA and CDR2 FQGTGA. V trimming: 5 bases; J trimming: 9 bases; junction bases outside the gene matches: 7. The CDR3 covers 13 residues. For the CDR3, the DNA is TGTGCCAGCAGCGCCCGACAGGGGGCGCGGCAGTACTTC. This sequence encodes CASSARQGARQYF.

The V and J genes are TRBV18 and TRBJ2-1; D possibly corresponds to TRBD1 (5 bases). Germline CDR1 KGHSH, CDR2 LQKENI. The CDR3 spans 15 residues. V was shortened by 3 bases and J by 7 bases, with 16 bases between the two germline ends. The CDR3 region has the DNA TGTGCCAGCTCACCGGCAGGGTCAGAAGTGAATGAGCAGTTCTTC. This translates into CASSPAGSEVNEQFF.

The rearrangement links TRBV18 to TRBJ2-2, with D maybe TRBD1 (6 bases). The length of the CDR3 is 14 residues. Trimming took off 3 bases at V and 2 bases at J, with 7 bases between the two ends. CDR1 KGHSH and CDR2 LQKENI come from the germline V gene. CDR3 bases: TGTGCCAGCTCACCGGACAGAAACACCGGGGAGCTGTTTTTT. Encoded protein: CASSPDRNTGELFF.

V is TRBV18 and J is TRBJ1-1; 8 bases align to TRBD1. Germline loops: CDR1 KGHSH, CDR2 LQKENI. With V trimmed by 1 base and J by 6 bases, 16 bases remained unmatched. The CDR3 consists of 18 residues. CDR3 amino acids: CASSPRAGTGVRLAEAFF. For the CDR3, the DNA is TGTGCCAGCTCACCACGGGCCGGGACAGGAGTTCGTTTGGCTGAAGCTTTCTTT.

This clone was seen once. The gene calls are TRBV6-1 and TRBJ2-4; no clear D. The CDR3 has 16 amino acids. Germline V gene lookup returns CDR1 MNHNS and CDR2 SASEGT. Trimming cost V 3 bases and J 0 bases, with 12 bases left between them. CDR3 region: CASSEQQRIAKNIQYF. Here the CDR3 DNA reads TGTGCCAGCAGTGAGCAACAGAGAATAGCCAAAAACATTCAGTACTTC.

The chain links TRBV30 to TRBJ1-2; 7 bases agree with TRBD1. There are 14 residues in the CDR3. V shed 5 bases, J shed 8 bases, and the junction held 14 bases outside the gene matches. Germline V lookup: CDR1 GTSNPN, CDR2 SVGIG (reference sequence). The CDR3 is CAWGRDPTGFGYTF. For the CDR3, the DNA is TGTGCCTGGGGTCGAGACCCGACAGGGTTCGGCTACACCTTC. Using reference TRBV30 and TRBJ1-2 for the parts outside the CDR3, the full variable domain is SQTIHQWPATLVQPVGSPLSLECTVEGTSNPNLYWYRQAAGRGLQLLFYSVGIGQISSEVPQNLSASRPQDRQFILSSKKLLLSDSGFYLCAWGRDPTGFGYTFGSGTRLTVV.